This paragraph covers one T cell receptor (beta chain) sequence. Its antigen target is currently unknown. Nothing much larger sits one base from this clone, and base qualities are not available. This sample is drawn from a study of blood T cell repertoires in COVID-19 (dated by TCRdb to the early 2020s). Regarding the study in general: The collaborator samples originated in the United States, Italy and Spain and spanned the acute and convalescent phases of COVID-19. The prospective study material was composed of cDNA or gDNA derived from T cells, B-cell-depleted T cells, or PBMCs. The dataset comprised deeply sampled blood TCRbeta repertoires from subjects exposed to, actively infected with, or recovered from COVID-19. The repertoires were released in a freely available public database meant as a resource for research on the immune response to SARS-CoV-2. Samples came from the ongoing ImmuneRACE study (first 160 participants) plus 1,254 subjects from 6 global collaborators. Nearly every sample came with metadata listing a de-identified subject ID, COVID-19 status, age in years and sex. HLA class I and class II types, where available, came from metadata supplied by the sample provider rather than from assay-based typing.

The CDR3 runs 15 amino acids, cysteine and phenylalanine included. Kept here is only the CDR3 DNA, which spans 45 bases and is read in frame from base 1. V is pruned by 0 bases and J by 4 bases, leaving 5 bases of the junction without a gene match. CDR1 and CDR2, looked up from the germline V gene (reference sequence), are MNHNY and SVGAGI. The immunoSEQ Assay, a bias-controlled multiplex PCR, was used to amplify TCRbeta CDR3 regions from genomic DNA. The study's own analysis went as follows. The number of nucleated cells in each sample was estimated by amplification of reference gene primers within the assay. Sequence reads were collapsed and filtered to measure the absolute abundance of every unique TCRbeta CDR3 rearrangement. For each sample, productive Simpson clonality was calculated as the square root of Simpson's diversity index across productive rearrangements. The table was pulled from immuneACCESS by TCRdb, which kept in-frame rearrangements only. Such tables lose some clones; where checked, under half of the loss comes from unresolved V genes, and the rest has no known cause. V and J calls and clone size are those listed in that table; D and trimming were worked out from the DNA. The sample table shows under 200,000 clones, and roughly 85% are seen once. The biggest ten clones account for about 22% of the sample.

The research as a whole found: How much clinical and demographic metadata was included differed by source and by participant, and the metadata was provided uncurated.

Collaborating institutions collected whole blood in K2EDTA tubes following their own protocols. For TCRbeta analysis, collaborator samples were shipped as frozen whole blood, as isolated PBMCs, or as DNA extracted from either sample type. Specimen: peripheral blood. The rearranged segments are TRBV6-6 and TRBJ1-2; TRBD1 agrees with 7 junctional bases. The receptor was derived from a man in his sixties with active or convalescent COVID-19. This receptor carries the CDR3 CASSYSQGGSYGYTF. The DNA is as follows: TGTGCCAGCAGTTACTCGCAGGGGGGCTCCTATGGCTACACCTTC.